This TCR beta chain was retrieved from a study of response to subunit inactivated influenza vaccine. In regard to this clonotype: Antigen unknown.

Study-level findings and limits: It was suggested by the authors that few new T cells are recruited by each seasonal influenza vaccination.

V lost 5 bases and J lost 3; bases outside the gene matches: 8. CDR1 and CDR2 (germline): WNHNN, SYGVQD (reference sequence). This CDR3 has 15 amino acids. TCRdb analysed the RT-PCR reads with MiXCR anew, one entry per CDR3 protein. The table lists 450,000 to 700,000 distinct CDR3 sequences, roughly 15% of them singletons. The receptor comes from a man aged 50 to 59 who received an inactivated influenza vaccine. The sequenced sample was PBMCs from blood, obtained 12 days after vaccination. The V call is TRBV10-1, the J call TRBJ2-3, with 7 nucleotides matching TRBD1. DNA for the CDR3: TGCGCCAGCAGTACGGGGACAGTGAGTACAGATACGCAGTATTTT. This encodes CASSTGTVSTDTQYF.